A selection of T cell receptor beta chains follows, all from one sample in a study of shared clonotypes between healthy human individuals. Here immunoSEQ multiplex PCR was the method, and the copy in TCRdb shows in-frame clones only, minus some. The top ten clones hold approximately 1.3% of a sample with over a million clones, under 80% of them seen once. Sequenced material: memory CD4+ T cells sorted from blood. The source of these receptors is a man aged 18 to 30 in good health. Both conserved end residues are part of each CDR3. The order of the fields is clone size, V gene, J gene, D gene, CDR3 DNA, CDR3 protein. The D gene is left open where the match is weak. A clone size is listed for some rows: how often the clone was seen (once, few, many), or a class if it is expanded.

NA	TRBV28	TRBJ1-5	NA	TGTGCCACCCTACCCCCGTGGCAGGGGTATAGCAATCAGCCCCAGCATTTT	CATLPPWQGYSNQPQHF
NA	TRBV5-1	TRBJ2-2	TRBD2	TGCGCCAGCAGCTTGGAGGCGGGGGTCCACGGGGAGCTGTTTTTT	CASSLEAGVHGELFF
NA	TRBV19	TRBJ2-7	TRBD2	TGTGCCAGTAGTGGACTAGCGGGGAACACCTACGAGCAGTACTTC	CASSGLAGNTYEQYF
NA	TRBV14	TRBJ2-3	NA	TGTGCCAGCAGCCCCTTAGCGGACTTCACAGATACGCAGTATTTT	CASSPLADFTDTQYF
NA	TRBV19	TRBJ1-1	NA	TGTGCCAGTATACCCAACAGAGGCAGGAACACTGAAGCTTTCTTT	CASIPNRGRNTEAFF
NA	TRBV5-5	TRBJ1-1	NA	TGTGCCAGCAAACCACCGGGACGGAGGAACACTGAAGCTTTCTTT	CASKPPGRRNTEAFF
NA	TRBV6-1	TRBJ1-2	NA	TGTGCCAGCAGTCCCCAGACATCTAACTATGGCTACACCTTC	CASSPQTSNYGYTF
NA	TRBV7-2	TRBJ2-7	NA	TGTGCCAGCAGCTTAGGACCGGCCTCCTACGAGCAGTACTTC	CASSLGPASYEQYF
NA	TRBV5-6	TRBJ1-1	NA	TGTGCCAGCAGCTTGACAGGGTATGAAGCTTTCTTT	CASSLTGYEAFF
NA	TRBV10-3	TRBJ2-2	TRBD2	TGTGCCATCAGGCTTAGCGGGGCGACCACGACCGGGGAGCTGTTTTTT	CAIRLSGATTTGELFF
NA	TRBV30	TRBJ2-3	TRBD2	TGTGCCTGGAGTAACGGAGCGGGAGTAAGAGATACGCAGTATTTT	CAWSNGAGVRDTQYF
NA	TRBV27	TRBJ2-2	TRBD2	TGTGCCAGCACCTTTGGGAGGGGCACCGGGGAGCTGTTTTTT	CASTFGRGTGELFF
many	TRBV14	TRBJ2-2	TRBD1	TGTGCCAGCAGCCTTCAGACAGGGAGCACCGGGGAGCTGTTTTTT	CASSLQTGSTGELFF
NA	TRBV5-4	TRBJ2-2	NA	TGTGCCAGCAGCTTAGGTGGCGGGAACCCCACCGGGGAGCTGTTTTTT	CASSLGGGNPTGELFF
NA	TRBV6-1	TRBJ2-3	NA	TGTGCCAGCAGTGAAGCTACACCTTTAATTTTCACAGATACGCAGTATTTT	CASSEATPLIFTDTQYF
NA	TRBV15	TRBJ2-7	TRBD1	TGTGCCACCAGCAGAGATCTCGGGACAGGGGGCTACGAGCAGTACTTC	CATSRDLGTGGYEQYF
NA	TRBV12-5	TRBJ2-1	NA	TGTGCTAGTGGTTTGTATCGGGAACAGGAGGAGCAGTTCTTC	CASGLYREQEEQFF
NA	TRBV27	TRBJ2-1	NA	TGTGCCAGCAAAGAGGGGTTCAACTACAATGAGCAGTTCTTC	CASKEGFNYNEQFF
many	TRBV30	TRBJ1-1	NA	TGTGCCTGGAGGGAGACGGGAGGCACTGAAGCTTTCTTT	CAWRETGGTEAFF
NA	TRBV28	TRBJ2-1	NA	TGTGCCAGCAGTTTTCACGGGGGAAACAATGAGCAGTTCTTC	CASSFHGGNNEQFF
NA	TRBV5-4	TRBJ1-2	TRBD1	TGTGCCAGCAGCGCGGACAGGTCCTATGGCTACACCTTC	CASSADRSYGYTF
NA	TRBV7-2	TRBJ2-3	NA	TGTGCCAGCAGCTTAGACGGCTCCAGCACTACGCAGTATTTT	CASSLDGSSTTQYF
few	TRBV5-1	TRBJ2-5	TRBD1	TGCGCCAGCAGCACAACCGGGACAGGGGAAGTTGAGACCCAGTACTTC	CASSTTGTGEVETQYF
many	TRBV30	TRBJ2-2	NA	TGTGCCTGGGGGACACTTAACACCGGGGAGCTGTTTTTT	CAWGTLNTGELFF
NA	TRBV20-1	TRBJ2-7	NA	TGCAGTGCCATCTTCCGGGAAGAGCAGTACTTC	CSAIFREEQYF
NA	TRBV19	TRBJ2-3	TRBD2	TGTGCCAGTAGTCGCACGGGAGGGTCTAGCACAGATACGCAGTATTTT	CASSRTGGSSTDTQYF
NA	TRBV7-9	TRBJ2-7	NA	TGTGCCAGCAGCACCGCGTACGAGCAGTACTTC	CASSTAYEQYF
NA	TRBV9	TRBJ2-3	TRBD2	TGTGCCAGCAGCGCAGGACTAGCGGGAGGGCCAGCAGATACGCAGTATTTT	CASSAGLAGGPADTQYF
few	TRBV14	TRBJ2-3	NA	TGTGCCAGCAGCCACACCTCGGGGGCTGGGACAGATACGCAGTATTTT	CASSHTSGAGTDTQYF
few	TRBV21-1	TRBJ1-6	NA	TGTGCCAGCAGCAAAGGATTGCCTAATGACGGGGTTTTTCTCCCCCTCCACTTT	CASSKGLPNDGVFLPLHF
few	TRBV18	TRBJ2-1	TRBD2	TGTGCCAGCTCACCGACTAGCGGGGGGGACAATGAGCAGTTCTTC	CASSPTSGGDNEQFF
once	TRBV28	TRBJ1-1	NA	TGTGCCAGCAGTCCTAAGACAGGCTCCATGAACACTGAAGCTTTCTTT	CASSPKTGSMNTEAFF
once	TRBV10-3	TRBJ1-2	NA	TGTGCCATCAGTGGGGGCACAAAGGAGGACTATGGCTACACCTTC	CAISGGTKEDYGYTF
NA	TRBV7-8	TRBJ2-2	TRBD1	TGTGCCAGCAGCTTAGAGGACAGGGGATGGAGGACCGGGGAGCTGTTTTTT	CASSLEDRGWRTGELFF
once	TRBV7-2	TRBJ2-1	TRBD2	TGTGCCAGCAGCCCTGACGGGGGGACCTACAATGAGCAGTTCTTC	CASSPDGGTYNEQFF
NA	TRBV18	TRBJ2-7	NA	TGTGCCAGCTCACCGGGGGGAATTCCCTACGAGCAGTACTTC	CASSPGGIPYEQYF
NA	TRBV19	TRBJ1-5	NA	TGTGCCAGTAGTTCGGGGGGGCTGGGCAATCAGCCCCAGCATTTT	CASSSGGLGNQPQHF
NA	TRBV7-8	TRBJ2-7	NA	TGTGCCAGCAGCCTCGTCGGGGGAACCTACGAGCAGTACTTC	CASSLVGGTYEQYF
NA	TRBV4-1	TRBJ2-6	NA	TGCGCCAGCAGCGGAGGGGCAGGGGCTTTCTCTGGGGCCAACGTCCTGACTTTC	CASSGGAGAFSGANVLTF
NA	TRBV10-2	TRBJ2-3	TRBD2	TGCGCCAGCAGTGTGGGACTAGCCTCAGATACGCAGTATTTT	CASSVGLASDTQYF
many	TRBV14	TRBJ2-2	NA	TGTGCCAGCAGCCAAGTAGGGGTCGGGGAGCTGTTTTTT	CASSQVGVGELFF
many	TRBV28	TRBJ2-3	TRBD1	TGTGCCAGCAGTTTCAGGGACAGGGGGCTAGATACGCAGTATTTT	CASSFRDRGLDTQYF
NA	TRBV9	TRBJ1-4	NA	TGTGCCAGCAGCCCCGGGGGGACCAATGAAAAACTGTTTTTT	CASSPGGTNEKLFF
once	TRBV5-4	TRBJ2-7	NA	TGTGCCAGCAGCTTGGGCAGGGGGAGGGGGGCCTACTACGAGCAGTACTTC	CASSLGRGRGAYYEQYF
NA	TRBV14	TRBJ1-4	NA	TGTGCCAGCCCTACAGAACCGGGATCTAGACTGTTTTTT	CASPTEPGSRLFF
few	TRBV6-1	TRBJ2-2	TRBD1	TGTGCCAGCAGACAGGGGGCCCTAACCGGGGAGCTGTTTTTT	CASRQGALTGELFF
NA	TRBV11-2	TRBJ2-5	NA	TGTGCCAGCAGCTTAGATCGGGGTACCCAGTACTTC	CASSLDRGTQYF
few	TRBV10-3	TRBJ2-5	TRBD2	TGTGCCATCAGTGCCGGGACTAGCGGGGAAGAGACCCAGTACTTC	CAISAGTSGEETQYF
NA	TRBV2	TRBJ1-3	NA	TGTGCCAGCAGTGAAAAACGTACAGGGCCTGGAAACACCATATATTTT	CASSEKRTGPGNTIYF
NA	TRBV19	TRBJ1-5	NA	TGTGCCAGTAGTCGTCAGATTAGCAATCAGCCCCAGCATTTT	CASSRQISNQPQHF
many	TRBV7-9	TRBJ1-3	NA	TGTGCCAGCAGCTCTACTTCCCTAGTGTACTTAGGAAACACCATATATTTT	CASSSTSLVYLGNTIYF
NA	TRBV18	TRBJ1-6	TRBD1	TGTGCCAGCTCACCACAGTCGGGACAGAATAATTCACCCCTCCACTTT	CASSPQSGQNNSPLHF
many	TRBV6-1	TRBJ1-1	NA	TGTGCCAGCAGTGAGCCGAACACTGAAGCTTTCTTT	CASSEPNTEAFF
NA	TRBV5-4	TRBJ2-7	TRBD1	TGTGCCAGCACCCTTACGGGACAGGGGGCCGACGAGCAGTACTTC	CASTLTGQGADEQYF
once	TRBV14	TRBJ2-1	NA	TGTGCCAGCAGCCTTGGTAGTTTCGGCGATGAGCAGTTCTTC	CASSLGSFGDEQFF